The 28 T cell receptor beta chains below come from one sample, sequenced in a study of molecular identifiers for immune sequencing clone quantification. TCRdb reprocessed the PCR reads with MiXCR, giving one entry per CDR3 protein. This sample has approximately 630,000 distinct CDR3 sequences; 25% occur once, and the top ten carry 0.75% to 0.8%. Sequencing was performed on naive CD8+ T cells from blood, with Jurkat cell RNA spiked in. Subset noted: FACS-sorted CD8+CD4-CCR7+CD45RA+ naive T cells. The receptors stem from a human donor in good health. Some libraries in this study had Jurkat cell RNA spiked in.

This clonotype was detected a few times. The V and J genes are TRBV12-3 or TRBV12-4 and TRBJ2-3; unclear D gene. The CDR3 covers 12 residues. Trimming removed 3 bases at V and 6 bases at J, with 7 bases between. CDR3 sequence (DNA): TGTGCCAGCAGTTTGCTGGTTGATACGCAGTATTTT. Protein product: CASSLLVDTQYF.

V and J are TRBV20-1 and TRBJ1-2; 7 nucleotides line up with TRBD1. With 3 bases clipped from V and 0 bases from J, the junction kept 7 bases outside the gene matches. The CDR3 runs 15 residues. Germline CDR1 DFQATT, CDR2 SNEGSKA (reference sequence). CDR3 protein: CSARPRTGSNYGYTF. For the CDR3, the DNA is TGCAGTGCTAGGCCTAGGACAGGCTCTAACTATGGCTACACCTTC.

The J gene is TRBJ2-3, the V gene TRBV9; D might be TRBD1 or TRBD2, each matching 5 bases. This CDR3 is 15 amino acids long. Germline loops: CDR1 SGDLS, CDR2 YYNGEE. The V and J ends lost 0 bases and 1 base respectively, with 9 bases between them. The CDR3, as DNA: TGTGCCAGCAGCGTAGTGGTGGGGGGCACAGATACGCAGTATTTT. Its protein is CASSVVVGGTDTQYF.

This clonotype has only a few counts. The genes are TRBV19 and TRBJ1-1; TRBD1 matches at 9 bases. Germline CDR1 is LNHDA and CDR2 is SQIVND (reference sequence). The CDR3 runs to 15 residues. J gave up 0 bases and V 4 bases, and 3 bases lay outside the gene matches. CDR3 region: CASSKTGGLNTEAFF. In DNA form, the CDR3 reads TGTGCCAGTAGTAAAACAGGGGGCCTGAACACTGAAGCTTTCTTT.

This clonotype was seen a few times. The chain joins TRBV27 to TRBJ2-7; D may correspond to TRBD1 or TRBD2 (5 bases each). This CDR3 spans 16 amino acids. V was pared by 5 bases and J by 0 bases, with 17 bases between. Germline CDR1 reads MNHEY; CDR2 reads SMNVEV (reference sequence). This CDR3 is CASSVDYLGASYEQYF. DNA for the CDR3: TGTGCCAGCAGTGTAGACTATTTAGGGGCCTCCTACGAGCAGTACTTC.

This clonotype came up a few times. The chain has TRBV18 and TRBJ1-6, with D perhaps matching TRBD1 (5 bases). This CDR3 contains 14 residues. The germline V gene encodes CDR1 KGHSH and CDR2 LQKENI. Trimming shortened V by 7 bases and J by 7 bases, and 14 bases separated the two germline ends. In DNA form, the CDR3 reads TGTGCCAGCTTCCCGGGACGGTTGAATTCACCCCTCCACTTT. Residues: CASFPGRLNSPLHF.

The CDR3: CAISPGGGGIDTQYF. Here the CDR3 DNA reads TGTGCCATCAGCCCAGGGGGTGGGGGGATCGATACGCAGTATTTT. The J gene is TRBJ2-3, the V gene TRBV10-3; D may be TRBD1 (7 bases). V dropped 6 bases and J dropped 6 bases, with 19 bases sitting between them. Germline CDR1 ENHRY, CDR2 SYGVKD. The CDR3 has 15 amino acids.

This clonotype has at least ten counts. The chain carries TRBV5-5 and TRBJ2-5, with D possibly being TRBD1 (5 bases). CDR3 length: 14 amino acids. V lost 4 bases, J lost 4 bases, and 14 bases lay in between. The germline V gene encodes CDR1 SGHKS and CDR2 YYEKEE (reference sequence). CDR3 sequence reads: CASSGWQGLETQYF. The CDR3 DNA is TGTGCCAGCAGCGGGTGGCAGGGTCTAGAGACCCAGTACTTC.

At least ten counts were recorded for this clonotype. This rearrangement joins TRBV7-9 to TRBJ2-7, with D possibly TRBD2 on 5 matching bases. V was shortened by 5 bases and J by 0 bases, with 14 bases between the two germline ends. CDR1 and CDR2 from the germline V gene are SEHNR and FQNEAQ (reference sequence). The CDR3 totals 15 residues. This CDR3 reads CASSPTPDYSYEQYF. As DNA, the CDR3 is TGTGCCAGCAGCCCGACACCCGACTACTCCTACGAGCAGTACTTC.

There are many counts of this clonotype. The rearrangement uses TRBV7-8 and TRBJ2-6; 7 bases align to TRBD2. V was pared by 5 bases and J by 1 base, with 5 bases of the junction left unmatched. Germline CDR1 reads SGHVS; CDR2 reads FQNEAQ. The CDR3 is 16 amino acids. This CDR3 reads CASSPRGGSGANVLTF. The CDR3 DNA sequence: TGTGCCAGCAGCCCCCGGGGAGGGTCTGGGGCCAACGTCCTGACTTTC.

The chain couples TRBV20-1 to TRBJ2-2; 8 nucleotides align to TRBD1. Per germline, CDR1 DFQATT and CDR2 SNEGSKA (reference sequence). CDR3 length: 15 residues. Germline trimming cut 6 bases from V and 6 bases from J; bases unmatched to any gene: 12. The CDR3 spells CSAQETGEYPGELFF. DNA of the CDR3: TGCAGTGCCCAAGAGACAGGGGAGTATCCCGGGGAGCTGTTTTTT.

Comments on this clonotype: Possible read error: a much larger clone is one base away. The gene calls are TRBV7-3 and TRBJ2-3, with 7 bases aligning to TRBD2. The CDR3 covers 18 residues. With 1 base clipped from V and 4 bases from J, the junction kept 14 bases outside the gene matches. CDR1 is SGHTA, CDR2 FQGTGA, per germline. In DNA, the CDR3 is TGTGCCAGCAGCTTAATCCCCCCGGGGGGTCCTAGCGCAGATACGCAGTATTTT. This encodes CASSLIPPGGPSADTQYF. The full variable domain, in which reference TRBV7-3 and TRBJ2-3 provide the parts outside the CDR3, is GAGVSQTPSNKVTEKGKYVELRCDPISGHTALYWYRQSLGQGPEFLIYFQGTGAADDSGLPNDRFFAVRPEGSVSTLKIQRTERGDSAVYLCASSLIPPGGPSADTQYFGPGTRLTVL.

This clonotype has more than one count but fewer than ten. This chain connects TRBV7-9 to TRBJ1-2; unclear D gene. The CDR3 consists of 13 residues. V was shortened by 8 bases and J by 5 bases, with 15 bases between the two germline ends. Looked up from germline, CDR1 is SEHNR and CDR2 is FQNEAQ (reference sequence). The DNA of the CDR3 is TGTGCCAGCGGTGGGTCTTACCTTTATGGCTACACCTTC. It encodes CASGGSYLYGYTF. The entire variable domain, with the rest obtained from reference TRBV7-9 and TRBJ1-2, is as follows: DTGVSQNPRHKITKRGQNVTFRCDPISEHNRLYWYRQTLGQGPEFLTYFQNEAQLEKSRLLSDRFSAERPKGSFSTLEIQRTEQGDSAMYLCASGGSYLYGYTFGSGTRLTVV.

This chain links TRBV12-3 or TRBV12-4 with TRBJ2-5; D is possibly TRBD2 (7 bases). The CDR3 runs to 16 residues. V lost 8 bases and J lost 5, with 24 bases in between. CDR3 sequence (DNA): TGTGCCAGCGGCCAGCCTACGGGGGGCACTGGGGAGACCCAGTACTTC. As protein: CASGQPTGGTGETQYF.

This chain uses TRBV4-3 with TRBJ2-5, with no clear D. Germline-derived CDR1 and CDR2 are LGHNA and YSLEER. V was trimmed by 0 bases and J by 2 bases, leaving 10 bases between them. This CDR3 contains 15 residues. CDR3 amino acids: CASSQDWTAQETQYF. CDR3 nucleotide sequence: TGCGCCAGCAGCCAAGATTGGACGGCACAAGAGACCCAGTACTTC.

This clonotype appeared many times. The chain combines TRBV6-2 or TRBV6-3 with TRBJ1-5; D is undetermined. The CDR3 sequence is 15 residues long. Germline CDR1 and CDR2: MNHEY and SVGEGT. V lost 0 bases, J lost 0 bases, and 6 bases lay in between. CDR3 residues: CASSYSGDSNQPQHF. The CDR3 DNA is TGTGCCAGCAGTTACTCTGGCGATAGCAATCAGCCCCAGCATTTT.

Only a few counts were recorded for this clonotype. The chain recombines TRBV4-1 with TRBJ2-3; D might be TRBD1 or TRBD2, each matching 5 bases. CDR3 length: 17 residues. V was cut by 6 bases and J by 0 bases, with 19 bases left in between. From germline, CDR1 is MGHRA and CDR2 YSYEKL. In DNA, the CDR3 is TGCGCCAGCAGTCCGACCCCCCCGGGACCCAGCACAGATACGCAGTATTTT. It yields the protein CASSPTPPGPSTDTQYF.

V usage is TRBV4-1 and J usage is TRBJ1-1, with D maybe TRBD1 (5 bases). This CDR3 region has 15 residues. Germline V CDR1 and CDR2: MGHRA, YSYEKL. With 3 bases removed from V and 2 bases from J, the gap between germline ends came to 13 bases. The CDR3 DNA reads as TGCGCCAGCAGCCAGGGGACTATGGCCAACACTGAAGCTTTCTTT. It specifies CASSQGTMANTEAFF.

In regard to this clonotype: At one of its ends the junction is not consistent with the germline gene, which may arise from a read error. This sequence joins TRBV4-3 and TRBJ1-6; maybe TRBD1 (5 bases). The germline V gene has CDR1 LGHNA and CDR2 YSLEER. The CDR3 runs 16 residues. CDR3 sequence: CASSQERGSYDSPPHF. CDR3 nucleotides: TGCGCCAGCAGCCAAGAGAGGGGAAGTTACGATTCACCCCCCCACTTT.

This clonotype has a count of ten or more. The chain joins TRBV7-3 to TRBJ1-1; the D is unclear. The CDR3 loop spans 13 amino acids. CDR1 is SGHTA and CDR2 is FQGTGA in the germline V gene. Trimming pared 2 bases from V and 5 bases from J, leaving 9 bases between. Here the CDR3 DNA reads TGTGCCAGCAGCTTACTTACTGGGACTGAAGCTTTCTTT. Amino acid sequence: CASSLLTGTEAFF.

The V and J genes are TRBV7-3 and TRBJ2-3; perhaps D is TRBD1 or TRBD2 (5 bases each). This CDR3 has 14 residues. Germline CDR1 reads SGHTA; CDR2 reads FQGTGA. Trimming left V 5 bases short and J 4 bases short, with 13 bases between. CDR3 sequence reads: CASSLLGDPDTQYF. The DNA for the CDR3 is TGTGCCAGCAGCCTCCTGGGGGATCCAGATACGCAGTATTTT.

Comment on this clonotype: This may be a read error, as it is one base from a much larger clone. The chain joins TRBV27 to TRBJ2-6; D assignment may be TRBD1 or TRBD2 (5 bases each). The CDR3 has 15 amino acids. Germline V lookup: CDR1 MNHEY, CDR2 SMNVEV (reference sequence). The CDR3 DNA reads TGTGACAGCAGTTTTTTGGGGGTTGGGGCCAACGTCCTGACTTTC. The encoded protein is CDSSFLGVGANVLTF.

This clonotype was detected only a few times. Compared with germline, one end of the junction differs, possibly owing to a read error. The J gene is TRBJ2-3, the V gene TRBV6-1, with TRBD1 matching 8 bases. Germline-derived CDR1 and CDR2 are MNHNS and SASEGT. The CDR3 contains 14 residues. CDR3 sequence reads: CASSEDRAADTQCF. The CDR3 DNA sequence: TGTGCCAGCAGTGAGGACAGGGCGGCAGATACGCAGTGTTTT.

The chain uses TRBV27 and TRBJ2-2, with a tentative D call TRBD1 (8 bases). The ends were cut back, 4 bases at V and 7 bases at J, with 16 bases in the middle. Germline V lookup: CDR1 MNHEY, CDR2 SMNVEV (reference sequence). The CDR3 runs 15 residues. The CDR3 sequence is CASSSTQGGIGELFF. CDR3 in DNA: TGTGCCAGCAGTTCGACACAGGGGGGGATCGGGGAGCTGTTTTTT.

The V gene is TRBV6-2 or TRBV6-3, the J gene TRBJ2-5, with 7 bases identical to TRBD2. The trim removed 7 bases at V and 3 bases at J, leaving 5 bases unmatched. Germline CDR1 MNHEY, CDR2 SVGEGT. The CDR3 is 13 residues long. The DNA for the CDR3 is TGTGCCAGCACTCCACGGGGGGAAGAGACCCAGTACTTC. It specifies CASTPRGEETQYF.

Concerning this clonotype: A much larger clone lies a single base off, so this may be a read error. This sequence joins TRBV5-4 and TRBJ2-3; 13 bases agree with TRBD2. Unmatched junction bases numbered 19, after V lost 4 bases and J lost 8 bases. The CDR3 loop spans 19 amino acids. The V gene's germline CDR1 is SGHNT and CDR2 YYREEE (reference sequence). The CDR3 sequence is CASSPRTSGRLISRATQYF. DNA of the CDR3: TGTGCCAGCAGCCCACGGACTAGCGGGAGACTAATTTCGAGAGCTACGCAGTATTTT.

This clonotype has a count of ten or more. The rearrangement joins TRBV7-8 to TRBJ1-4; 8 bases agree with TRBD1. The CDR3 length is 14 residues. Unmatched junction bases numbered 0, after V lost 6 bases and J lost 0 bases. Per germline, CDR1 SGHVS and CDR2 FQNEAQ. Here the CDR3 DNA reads TGTGCCAGCAGGGGACAGGCAACTAATGAAAAACTGTTTTTT. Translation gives CASRGQATNEKLFF. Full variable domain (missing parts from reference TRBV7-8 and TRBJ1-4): GAGVSQSPRYKVAKRGQDVALRCDPISGHVSLFWYQQALGQGPEFLTYFQNEAQLDKSGLPSDRFFAERPEGSVSTLKIQRTQQEDSAVYLCASRGQATNEKLFFGSGTQLSVL.

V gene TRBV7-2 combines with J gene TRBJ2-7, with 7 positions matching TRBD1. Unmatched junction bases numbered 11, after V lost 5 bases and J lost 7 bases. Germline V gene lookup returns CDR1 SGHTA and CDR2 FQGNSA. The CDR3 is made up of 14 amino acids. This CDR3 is CASSPDRVHDEQYF. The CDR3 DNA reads TGTGCCAGCAGCCCAGACAGGGTTCACGATGAGCAGTACTTC.